The 2 T cell receptor beta chains listed next were all sequenced from one sample in a study of blood T cell repertoires in COVID-19 (dated by TCRdb to 2020 to 2021). Libraries were built with the immunoSEQ multiplex PCR assay. Held by TCRdb, this immuneACCESS table contains in-frame sequences only and omits some clones. Under half of the omission traces to an unresolved V gene where checked; the cause of the rest is unknown. The sample table shows 250,000 or so clones, and more than 80% are seen once. The ten most abundant clones make up 0.85% to 0.95% of the sample. Sample: PBMCs or T cells enriched from blood (not recorded which). These receptors came from a man aged 50-60 years who had been exposed to COVID-19.

This clone occurred once. CDR3 in DNA: TGTGCCAGCAGCCACGGGGGGATGACGAATGAGCAGTTCTTC. Translated: CASSHGGMTNEQFF. The rearrangement links TRBV4-2 to TRBJ2-1; 7 bases are a match to TRBD2. V was clipped by 3 bases and J by 7 bases; unmatched bases: 6. The CDR3 length is 14 residues. Germline V gene data show CDR1 as LGHNA and CDR2 as YNFKEQ.

This chain connects TRBV29-1 to TRBJ2-1; TRBD1 agrees at 7 bases. The V segment lost 7 bases and the J segment 6 bases; nucleotides outside the gene matches: 9. The CDR3 length is 13 residues. The V gene's germline CDR1 is SQVTM and CDR2 ANQGSEA. The CDR3 spells CSGQTGTVNEQFF. DNA for the CDR3: TGCAGCGGACAGACAGGGACGGTCAATGAGCAGTTCTTC.